The present T cell receptor (beta chain) was sequenced within a study of early T cells in non-severe SARS-CoV-2 infection. Study as a whole: Bulk RNA from unsorted whole blood was sequenced; chains were unpaired.

TCRdb re-called the 5' RACE reads with MiXCR, one entry per CDR3 protein. Among approximately 40,000 distinct CDR3 sequences listed, around 6.3% were seen once. This clonotype has a count of ten or more. Germline CDR1 is SGHDN and CDR2 is FVKESK. This CDR3 contains 17 residues. V lost 4 bases, J lost 4 bases, and 7 bases stayed unmatched. Sample: whole blood, taken at baseline. V gene TRBV14 combines with J gene TRBJ2-6; 10 bases match TRBD2. This TCR was recovered from an adult who was a healthcare worker with PCR-confirmed SARS-CoV-2 infection or an uninfected control (not recorded which). The CDR3 sequence is CASSLLLAGIGANVLTF. The CDR3 nucleotides are TGTGCCAGCAGCCTATTACTAGCGGGGATCGGGGCCAACGTCCTGACTTTC.